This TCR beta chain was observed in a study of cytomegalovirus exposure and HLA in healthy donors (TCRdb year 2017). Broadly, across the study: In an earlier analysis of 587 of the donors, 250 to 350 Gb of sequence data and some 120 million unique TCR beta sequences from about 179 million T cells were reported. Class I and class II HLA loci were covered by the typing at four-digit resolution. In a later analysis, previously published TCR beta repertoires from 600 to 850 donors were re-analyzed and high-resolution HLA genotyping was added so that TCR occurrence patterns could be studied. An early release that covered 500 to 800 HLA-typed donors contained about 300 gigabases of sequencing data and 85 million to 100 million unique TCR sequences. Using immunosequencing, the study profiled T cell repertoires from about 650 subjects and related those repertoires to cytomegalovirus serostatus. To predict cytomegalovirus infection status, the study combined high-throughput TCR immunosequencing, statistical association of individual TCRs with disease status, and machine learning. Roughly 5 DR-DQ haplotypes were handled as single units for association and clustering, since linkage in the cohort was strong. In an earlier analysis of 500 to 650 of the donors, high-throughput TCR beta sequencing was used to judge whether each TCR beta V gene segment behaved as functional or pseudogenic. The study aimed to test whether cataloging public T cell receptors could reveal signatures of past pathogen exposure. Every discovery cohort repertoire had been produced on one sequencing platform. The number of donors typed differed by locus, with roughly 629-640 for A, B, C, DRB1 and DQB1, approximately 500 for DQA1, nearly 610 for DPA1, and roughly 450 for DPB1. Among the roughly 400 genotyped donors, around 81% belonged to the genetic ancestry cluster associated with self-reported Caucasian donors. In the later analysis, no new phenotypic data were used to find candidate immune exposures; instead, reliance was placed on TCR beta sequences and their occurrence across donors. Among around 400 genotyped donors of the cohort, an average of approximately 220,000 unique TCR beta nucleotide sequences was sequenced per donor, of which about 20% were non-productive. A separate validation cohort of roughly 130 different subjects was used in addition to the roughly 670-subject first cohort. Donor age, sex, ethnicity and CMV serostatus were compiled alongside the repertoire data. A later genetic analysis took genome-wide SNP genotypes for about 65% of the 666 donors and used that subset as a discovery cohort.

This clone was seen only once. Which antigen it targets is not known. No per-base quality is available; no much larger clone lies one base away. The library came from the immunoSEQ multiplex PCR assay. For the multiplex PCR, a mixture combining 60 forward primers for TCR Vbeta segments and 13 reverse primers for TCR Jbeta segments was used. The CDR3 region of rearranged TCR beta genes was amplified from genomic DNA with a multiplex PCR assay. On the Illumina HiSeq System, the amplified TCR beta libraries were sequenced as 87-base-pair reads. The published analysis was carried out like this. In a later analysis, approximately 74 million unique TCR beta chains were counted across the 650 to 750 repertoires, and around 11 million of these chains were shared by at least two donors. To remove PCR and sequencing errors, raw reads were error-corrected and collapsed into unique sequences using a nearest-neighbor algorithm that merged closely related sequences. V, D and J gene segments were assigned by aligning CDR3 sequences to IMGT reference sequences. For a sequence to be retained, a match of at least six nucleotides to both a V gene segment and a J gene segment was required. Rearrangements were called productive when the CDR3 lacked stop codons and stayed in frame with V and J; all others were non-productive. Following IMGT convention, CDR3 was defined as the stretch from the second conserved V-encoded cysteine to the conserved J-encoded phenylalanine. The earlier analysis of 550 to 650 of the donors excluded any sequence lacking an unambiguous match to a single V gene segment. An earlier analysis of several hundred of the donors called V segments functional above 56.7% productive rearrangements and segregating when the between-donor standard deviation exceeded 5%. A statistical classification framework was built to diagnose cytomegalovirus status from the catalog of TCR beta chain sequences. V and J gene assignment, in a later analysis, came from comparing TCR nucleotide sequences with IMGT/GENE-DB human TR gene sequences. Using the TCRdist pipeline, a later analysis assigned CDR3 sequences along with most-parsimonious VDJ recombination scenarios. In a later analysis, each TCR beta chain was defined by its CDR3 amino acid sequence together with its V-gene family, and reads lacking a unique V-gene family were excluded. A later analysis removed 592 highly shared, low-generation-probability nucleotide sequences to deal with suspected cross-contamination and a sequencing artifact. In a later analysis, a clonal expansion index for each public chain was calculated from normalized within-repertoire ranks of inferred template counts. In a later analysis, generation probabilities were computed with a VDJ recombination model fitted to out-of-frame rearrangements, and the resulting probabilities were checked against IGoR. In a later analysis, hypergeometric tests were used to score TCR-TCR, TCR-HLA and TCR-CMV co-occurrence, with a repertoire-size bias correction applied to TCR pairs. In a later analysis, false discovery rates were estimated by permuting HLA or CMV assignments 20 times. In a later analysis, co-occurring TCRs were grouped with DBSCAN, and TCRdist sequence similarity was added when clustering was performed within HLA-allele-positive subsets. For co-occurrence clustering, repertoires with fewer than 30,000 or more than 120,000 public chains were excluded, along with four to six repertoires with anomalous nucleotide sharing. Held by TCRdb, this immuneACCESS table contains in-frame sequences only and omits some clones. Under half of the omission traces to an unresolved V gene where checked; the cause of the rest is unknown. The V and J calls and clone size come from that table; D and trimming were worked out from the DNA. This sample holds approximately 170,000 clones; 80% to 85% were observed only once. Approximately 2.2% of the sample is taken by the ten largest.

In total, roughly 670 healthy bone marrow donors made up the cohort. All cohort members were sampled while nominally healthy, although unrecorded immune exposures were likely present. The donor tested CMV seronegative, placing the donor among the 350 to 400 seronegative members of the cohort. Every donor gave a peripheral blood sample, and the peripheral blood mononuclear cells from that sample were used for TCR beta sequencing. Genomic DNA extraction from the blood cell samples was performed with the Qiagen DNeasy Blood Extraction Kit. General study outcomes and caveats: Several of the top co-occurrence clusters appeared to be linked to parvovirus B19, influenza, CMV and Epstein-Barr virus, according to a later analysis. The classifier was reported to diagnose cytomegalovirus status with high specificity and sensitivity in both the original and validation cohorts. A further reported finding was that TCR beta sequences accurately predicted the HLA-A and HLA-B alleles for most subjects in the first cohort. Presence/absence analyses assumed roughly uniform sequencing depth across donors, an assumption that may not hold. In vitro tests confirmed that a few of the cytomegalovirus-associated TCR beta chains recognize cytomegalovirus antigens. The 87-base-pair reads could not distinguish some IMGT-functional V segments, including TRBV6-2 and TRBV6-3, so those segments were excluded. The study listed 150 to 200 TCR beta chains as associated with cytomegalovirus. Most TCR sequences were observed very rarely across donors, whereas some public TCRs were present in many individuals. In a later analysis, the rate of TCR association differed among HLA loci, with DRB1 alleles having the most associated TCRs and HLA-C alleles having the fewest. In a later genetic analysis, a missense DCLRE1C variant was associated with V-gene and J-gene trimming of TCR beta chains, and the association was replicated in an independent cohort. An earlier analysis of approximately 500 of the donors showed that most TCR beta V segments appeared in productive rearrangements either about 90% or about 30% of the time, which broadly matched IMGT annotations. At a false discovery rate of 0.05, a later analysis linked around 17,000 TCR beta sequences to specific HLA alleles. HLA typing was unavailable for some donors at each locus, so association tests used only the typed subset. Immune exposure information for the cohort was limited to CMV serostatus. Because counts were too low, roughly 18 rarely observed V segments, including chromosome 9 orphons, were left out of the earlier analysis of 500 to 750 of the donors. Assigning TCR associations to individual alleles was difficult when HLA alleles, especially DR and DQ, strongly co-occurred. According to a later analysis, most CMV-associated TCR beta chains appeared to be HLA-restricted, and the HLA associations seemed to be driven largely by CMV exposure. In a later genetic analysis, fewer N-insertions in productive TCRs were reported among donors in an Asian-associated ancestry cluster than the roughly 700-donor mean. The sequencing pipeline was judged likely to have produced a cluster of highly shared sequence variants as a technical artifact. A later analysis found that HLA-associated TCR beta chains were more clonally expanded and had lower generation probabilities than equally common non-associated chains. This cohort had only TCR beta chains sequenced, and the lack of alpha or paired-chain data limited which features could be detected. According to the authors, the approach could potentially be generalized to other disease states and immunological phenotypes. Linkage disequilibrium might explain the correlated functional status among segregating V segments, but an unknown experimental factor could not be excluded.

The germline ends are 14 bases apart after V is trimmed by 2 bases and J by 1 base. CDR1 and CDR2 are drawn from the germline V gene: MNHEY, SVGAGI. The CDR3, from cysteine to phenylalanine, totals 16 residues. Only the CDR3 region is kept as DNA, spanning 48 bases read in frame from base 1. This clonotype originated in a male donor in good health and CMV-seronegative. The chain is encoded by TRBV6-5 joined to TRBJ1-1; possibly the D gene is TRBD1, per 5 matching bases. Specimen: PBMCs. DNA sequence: TGTGCCAGCAGTTACACGGCCGCGGACACGAACACTGAAGCTTTCTTT. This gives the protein CASSYTAADTNTEAFF.